This T cell receptor beta chain was retrieved from a study of CXCR3-negative and CXCR3-positive naive CD8 T cells. At the level of the study: With about 1.5 +/- 0.3 million reads per library, the TRB reads numbered some 150 million in total. The study's findings and limits: Naive cells that were CXCR3-positive had more hydrophobic TRB CDR3s (compared with CXCR3-negative naive cells).

This CDR3 region has 13 residues. The germline V gene encodes CDR1 LNHDA and CDR2 SQIVND (reference sequence). Of note for this clonotype: Its antigen is not known.

All TRB cDNA libraries came from 5' RACE performed with UMI labels. TCRdb reanalyzed the 5' RACE reads, giving one entry per CDR3 protein sequence and no DNA. The table lists about 70,000 distinct CDR3 sequences. The receptor was derived from a human donor in good health. Some clones in this sample may be carry-over from other donors' samples. The sample was naive CXCR3+ CD8+ T cells from blood. Subset in this sample: CD45RO-CCR7+CD27+CD95- naive CD8+ T cells expressing CXCR3 (TNR3+). The chain carries TRBV19 and TRBJ2-2; TCRdb designates TRBD1, a call that cannot be tested without DNA. CDR3 residues: CASSYQGSGELFF.